The 13 T cell receptor beta chains listed next were all sequenced from one sample in a study of blood T cell repertoires in COVID-19. Some clones are missing from TCRdb's copy, which holds only in-frame ones; the method was immunoSEQ multiplex PCR. In the table there are some 300,000 clones, 70% to 90% of which are singletons. The sequencing input was peripheral blood. The receptors shown here come from a woman aged 45 to 65 with COVID-19, enrolled during active disease.

The J gene is TRBJ2-1, the V gene TRBV27; weak D call: TRBD2 (7 bases). From germline, CDR1 is MNHEY and CDR2 SMNVEV (reference sequence). V shed 7 bases and J shed 2 bases, with 15 bases lying between them. There are 15 residues in the CDR3. The CDR3 region has the DNA TGTGCCAGCACCCCGTCCGGGGGGCCCTACAATGAGCAGTTCTTC. Protein product: CASTPSGGPYNEQFF.

In this sample, this clone turned up a few times. The chain is built from TRBV7-9 and TRBJ1-5; tentative D call: TRBD1 (6 bases). The CDR3 length is 14 residues. V was shortened by 3 bases and J by 5 bases, with 11 bases between the two germline ends. CDR1 is SEHNR, CDR2 FQNEAQ, per germline (reference sequence). CDR3 in DNA: TGTGCCAGCAGCTTCGGTGCAGGGGATCAGCCCCAGCATTTT. Its protein product is CASSFGAGDQPQHF.

The V call is TRBV27, the J call TRBJ1-6; D perhaps matches TRBD1 (6 bases). The CDR3 length is 14 residues. The V and J ends lost 4 bases and 7 bases respectively, with 11 bases between them. From germline, CDR1 is MNHEY and CDR2 SMNVEV (reference sequence). CDR3 region: CASSYRERNSPLHF. The CDR3 DNA reads TGTGCCAGCAGTTACAGGGAAAGGAATTCACCCCTCCACTTT.

This chain connects TRBV5-4 to TRBJ1-2; D unresolved. V gave up 2 bases and J gave up 8 bases, with 16 bases separating them. From germline, CDR1 is SGHNT and CDR2 YYREEE (reference sequence). CDR3 length equals 14 residues. CDR3 bases: TGTGCCAGCAGCTTAGTCGGGGTAACGGCGGGCTACACCTTC. Translated, it gives CASSLVGVTAGYTF. Full variable domain (remainder filled in from reference TRBV5-4 and TRBJ1-2): ETGVTQSPTHLIKTRGQQVTLRCSSQSGHNTVSWYQQALGQGPQFIFQYYREEENGRGNFPPRFSGLQFPNYSSELNVNALELDDSALYLCASSLVGVTAGYTFGSGTRLTVV.

This chain connects TRBV18 to TRBJ2-1; 9 bases line up with TRBD2. Trimming at V came to 3 bases and at J to 3 bases, leaving 3 bases not matched to a gene. Germline V gives CDR1 KGHSH, CDR2 LQKENI. The CDR3 runs to 15 residues. CDR3 nucleotide sequence: TGTGCCAGCTCACCGGCGACTAGCGGCTACAATGAGCAGTTCTTC. Translation: CASSPATSGYNEQFF.

The J gene is TRBJ1-3, the V gene TRBV7-8; D not resolved. The CDR3 runs 14 residues. The V gene's germline CDR1 is SGHVS and CDR2 FQNEAQ. V dropped 11 bases and J dropped 0 bases, with 14 bases sitting between them. The CDR3 bases are TGTGCCGTACAGCAGGCCGACTCTGGAAACACCATATATTTT. Translated, it gives CAVQQADSGNTIYF.

As regards this clone: Different DNA sequences within this sample yield the same CDR3. Here the CDR3 reads CASSLAGTGVYEQYF. The CDR3 DNA is TGCGCCAGCAGCTTGGCCGGGACAGGGGTGTACGAGCAGTACTTC. The J gene is TRBJ2-7, the V gene TRBV5-1, with 10 bases lining up with TRBD1. The V gene's germline CDR1 is SGHRS and CDR2 YFSETQ. The CDR3 has 15 residues. The V and J ends lost 0 bases and 4 bases, in that order; junction bases with no gene match: 4.

V and J are TRBV7-9 and TRBJ2-3; 11 bases fit TRBD1. The CDR3 extends over 13 amino acids. CDR1 is SEHNR, CDR2 FQNEAQ, per germline (reference sequence). With 6 bases clipped from V and 6 bases from J, the junction kept 2 bases outside the gene matches. The CDR3 reads CASRDRGRDTQYF. The CDR3, as DNA: TGTGCCAGCAGGGACAGGGGGCGTGATACGCAGTATTTT.

The chain links TRBV27 to TRBJ2-4; 12 bases align to TRBD1. Germline V gene data show CDR1 as MNHEY and CDR2 as SMNVEV (reference sequence). V shed 5 bases and J 6 bases; nucleotides not matched to a gene: 14. This CDR3 comprises 18 residues. CDR3 DNA: TGTGCCAGCAGTACATCGGGGGGACAGGGGGCAGAATCAAACATTCAGTACTTC. Its protein is CASSTSGGQGAESNIQYF.

The V call is TRBV6-5, the J call TRBJ2-7; possible D gene TRBD1, 5 bases. CDR3 length equals 12 residues. Germline CDR1 reads MNHEY; CDR2 reads SVGAGI. V was pared by 7 bases and J by 3 bases, with 10 bases between. The CDR3 sequence: CASTLGVYEQYF. The DNA for the CDR3 is TGTGCCAGCACCCTAGGGGTCTACGAGCAGTACTTC.

The chain carries TRBV30 and TRBJ2-2, with 8 bases aligning to TRBD2. This CDR3 contains 16 residues. Per germline, CDR1 GTSNPN and CDR2 SVGIG (reference sequence). Germline trimming cut 8 bases from V and 3 bases from J; bases unmatched to any gene: 14. The CDR3 DNA reads as TGTGCCCGGGGGAGGGGGACTAGGGTCGACACCGGGGAGCTGTTTTTT. Its translation: CARGRGTRVDTGELFF.

The chain uses TRBV7-3 and TRBJ2-7; 9 bases are a match to TRBD1. This CDR3 comprises 15 residues. The J segment lost 1 base and the V segment lost 5 bases, leaving 6 bases of the junction unmatched. Germline-derived CDR1 and CDR2 are SGHTA and FQGTGA. CDR3 protein: CASSQGTGPSYEQYF. DNA of the CDR3: TGTGCCAGCAGCCAGGGGACAGGGCCGTCCTACGAGCAGTACTTC. The whole variable domain, filled in from reference TRBV7-3 and TRBJ2-7, reads GAGVSQTPSNKVTEKGKYVELRCDPISGHTALYWYRQSLGQGPEFLIYFQGTGAADDSGLPNDRFFAVRPEGSVSTLKIQRTERGDSAVYLCASSQGTGPSYEQYFGPGTRLTVT.

V gene TRBV30 combines with J gene TRBJ1-5; possibly TRBD1 for D (5 bases). Germline V CDR1 and CDR2: GTSNPN, SVGIG (reference sequence). V was cut by 4 bases and J by 4 bases, with 14 bases left in between. The CDR3 extends over 14 amino acids. The CDR3 coding sequence is TGTGCCTGGAATCGGGGGGGTGGAAATCAGCCCCAGCATTTT. Translation gives CAWNRGGGNQPQHF. Full variable domain (rest looked up from reference TRBV30 and TRBJ1-5): SQTIHQWPATLVQPVGSPLSLECTVEGTSNPNLYWYRQAAGRGLQLLFYSVGIGQISSEVPQNLSASRPQDRQFILSSKKLLLSDSGFYLCAWNRGGGNQPQHFGDGTRLSIL.